This T cell receptor beta chain originates from a study of cytomegalovirus exposure and HLA in healthy donors. Overall study results and limits: Sequences of the TCR beta chain were said to predict the HLA-A and HLA-B alleles of most subjects accurately. Later, an analysis showed that TCR beta chains associated with HLA were more clonally expanded than others that were equally common.

Primers for the PCR totalled 60 Vbeta and 13 Jbeta. The repertoire was sequenced with immunoSEQ multiplex PCR; TCRdb's copy has only in-frame clones and lacks some. This sample has 120,000 to 150,000 clones, with 66% found just once. Remarks on this clone: Its specificity is not known.

The length of the CDR3 is 15 residues. V dropped 6 bases and J dropped 3; count of bases not matched to a gene: 8. CDR1 is MNHNS and CDR2 is SASEGT in the germline V gene. The V call is TRBV6-1, the J call TRBJ2-1, with 7 bases matching TRBD1. This sequence originates from a woman aged 55-75 years in good health and CMV-seronegative. Material: PBMCs. For the CDR3, the DNA is TGTGCCAGCAGACGACGACAGGGAAACTACAATGAGCAGTTCTTC. Amino acids: CASRRRQGNYNEQFF.